This T cell receptor (beta chain) comes out of a study of regulatory T cells in long-lasting Graves disease. Arm-PCR with iRepertoire HTBI primers amplified the CDR3 regions for these TCR beta libraries. TCRdb analysed the multiplex PCR reads with MiXCR anew, one entry per CDR3 protein. The table shows 400,000 to 550,000 distinct CDR3 sequences, with about 17% occurring only once. Study results and caveats: Owing to a sample size that was small, accuracy may have been reduced. Persistent disease preferred TRBV28, TRBJ1-2 and TRBJ2-5; new disease, TRBV20-1 and TRBJ2-1.

Specified time point: newly diagnosed GD, antithyroid drugs for less than 3 months. Researchers made the TCR library from RNA that was extracted from PBMCs. A blood draw put roughly 10 milliliters of peripheral blood into EDTA tubes. This clonotype was seen ten or more times. Antigen: not known. Germline lookup yields CDR1 MNHNS and CDR2 SASEGT. The trim removed 8 bases at V and 7 bases at J, leaving 15 bases unmatched. This CDR3 is built from 16 residues. A further study also used this sample, focusing on T cells in Graves' hyperthyroidism and ophthalmopathy. This second report adds: These patients, aged 18 to 65, had recently diagnosed hyperthyroidism lasting under 2 months.

The material sequenced was peripheral blood mononuclear cells (PBMCs), taken at new diagnosis, from a patient treated with antithyroid drugs. The chain links TRBV6-1 to TRBJ2-1; 9 nucleotides match TRBD2. The TCR comes from a woman aged 25 to 39 with Graves disease. The CDR3 sequence is CASGPASGDNVNEQFF. DNA of the CDR3: TGTGCCAGCGGCCCGGCTAGCGGGGATAATGTTAATGAGCAGTTCTTC.